This T cell receptor (beta chain) was captured in a study of T cell repertoires in cytomegalovirus infection. The germline V gene encodes CDR1 MNHEY and CDR2 SVGEGT. The V gene lost 3 bases and the J gene lost 7 bases, with 16 bases spanning the gap. The length of the CDR3 is 15 residues. TCRdb passed the reads through MiXCR, listing each CDR3 protein once. The table shows about 450,000 distinct CDR3 sequences, with 30% to 40% occurring only once. This clonotype was found many times. Input material: PBMCs. The source of this sequence is a human donor in good health (CMV status not recorded). Some clones in this sample may be carry-over from other donors' samples. The rearrangement uses TRBV6-2 or TRBV6-3 and TRBJ2-1, with a possible D match to TRBD2 (6 bases). The CDR3 coding sequence is TGTGCCAGCAGTTATGAAGCAGCGGGCGGGAATGAGCAGTTCTTC. Its protein product is CASSYEAAGGNEQFF.